This TCR beta chain was observed in a study of cytomegalovirus exposure and HLA in healthy donors. PCR amplification relied on 60 Vbeta primers (plus 13 Jbeta primers). Sequencing used immunoSEQ multiplex PCR; TCRdb keeps in-frame clones, though not all of them. The table records approximately 120,000 clones, 74% of them present only once. Among the donors, all were healthy bone marrow donors. Details on this clone: Its target is unknown.

The CDR3 spans 12 residues. In germline, CDR1 is SGHRS, CDR2 YFSETQ. The study's findings and limits: Several of the most significant clusters were apparently associated with common viral pathogens in a later analysis. In a later analysis, CMV-associated beta chains were mostly HLA-associated, it appeared. There were over 150 TCR beta chains listed as cytomegalovirus-associated.

This chain links TRBV5-1 with TRBJ2-5; D perhaps matches TRBD1 (6 bases). Matching the DNA end better, TRBJ2-7 makes the J call doubtful. This TCR was sampled from a human donor in good health. The sample comprised PBMCs. DNA for the CDR3: TGCGCCAGCAGCTCCACAGGGAACGAGCAGTACTTC. Its protein product is CASSSTGNEQYF.